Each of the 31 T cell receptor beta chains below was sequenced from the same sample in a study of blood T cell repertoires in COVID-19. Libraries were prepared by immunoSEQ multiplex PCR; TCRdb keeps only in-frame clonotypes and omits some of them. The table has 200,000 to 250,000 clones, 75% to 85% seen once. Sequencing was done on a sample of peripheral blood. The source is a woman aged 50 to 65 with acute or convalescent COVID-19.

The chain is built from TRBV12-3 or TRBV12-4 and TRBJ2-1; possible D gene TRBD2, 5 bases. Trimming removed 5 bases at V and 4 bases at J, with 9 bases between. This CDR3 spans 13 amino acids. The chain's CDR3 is CASSAGVYNEQFF. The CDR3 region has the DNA TGTGCCAGCAGTGCCGGGGTTTACAATGAGCAGTTCTTC.

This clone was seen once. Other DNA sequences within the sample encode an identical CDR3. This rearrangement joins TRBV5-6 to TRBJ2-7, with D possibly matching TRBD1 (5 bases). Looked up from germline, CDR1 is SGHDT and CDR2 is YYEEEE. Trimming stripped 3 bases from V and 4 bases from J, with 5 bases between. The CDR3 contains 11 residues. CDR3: CASSSGYEQYF. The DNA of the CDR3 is TGTGCCAGCAGCTCAGGGTACGAGCAGTACTTC.

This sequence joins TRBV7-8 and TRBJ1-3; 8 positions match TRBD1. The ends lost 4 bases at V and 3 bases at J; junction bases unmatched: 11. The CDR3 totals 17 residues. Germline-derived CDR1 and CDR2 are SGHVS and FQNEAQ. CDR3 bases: TGTGCCAGCAGCTCTAGGGGACAGGCCACTATTGGAAACACCATATATTTT. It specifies CASSSRGQATIGNTIYF.

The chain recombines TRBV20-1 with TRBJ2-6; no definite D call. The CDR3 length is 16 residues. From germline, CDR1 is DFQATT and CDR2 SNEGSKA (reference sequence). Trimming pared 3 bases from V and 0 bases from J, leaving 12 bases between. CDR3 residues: CSASYAGYSGANVLTF. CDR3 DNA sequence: TGCAGTGCTAGTTATGCAGGCTACTCTGGGGCCAACGTCCTGACTTTC.

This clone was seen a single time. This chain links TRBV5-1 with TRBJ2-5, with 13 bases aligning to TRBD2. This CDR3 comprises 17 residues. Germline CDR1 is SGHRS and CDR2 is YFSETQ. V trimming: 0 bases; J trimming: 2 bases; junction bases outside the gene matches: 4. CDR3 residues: CASSLGQLAGGQETQYF. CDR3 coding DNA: TGCGCCAGCAGCTTGGGCCAACTAGCGGGGGGGCAAGAGACCCAGTACTTC.

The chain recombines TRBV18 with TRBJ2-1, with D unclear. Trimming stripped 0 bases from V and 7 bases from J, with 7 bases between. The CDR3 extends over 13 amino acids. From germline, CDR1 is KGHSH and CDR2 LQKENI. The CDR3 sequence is CASSPPGLNEQFF. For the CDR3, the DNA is TGTGCCAGCTCACCACCGGGCCTAAATGAGCAGTTCTTC.

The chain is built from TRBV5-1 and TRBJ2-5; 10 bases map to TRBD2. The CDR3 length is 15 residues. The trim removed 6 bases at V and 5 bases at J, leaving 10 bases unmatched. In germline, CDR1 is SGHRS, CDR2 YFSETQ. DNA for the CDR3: TGCGCCAGCAACCCTGGAAGCGGGGGGGCGGAGACCCAGTACTTC. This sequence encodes CASNPGSGGAETQYF.

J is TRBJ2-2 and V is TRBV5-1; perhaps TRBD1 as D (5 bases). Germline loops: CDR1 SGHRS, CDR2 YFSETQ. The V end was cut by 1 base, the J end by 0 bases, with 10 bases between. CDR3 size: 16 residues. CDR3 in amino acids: CASSLWSGSNTGELFF. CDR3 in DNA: TGCGCCAGCAGCTTGTGGTCAGGGTCGAACACCGGGGAGCTGTTTTTT. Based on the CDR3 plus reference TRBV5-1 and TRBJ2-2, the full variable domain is KAGVTQTPRYLIKTRGQQVTLSCSPISGHRSVSWYQQTPGQGLQFLFEYFSETQRNKGNFPGRFSGRQFSNSRSEMNVSTLELGDSALYLCASSLWSGSNTGELFFGEGSRLTVL.

CDR3 sequence: CASSQVRDSSTDTQYF. DNA for the CDR3: TGTGCCAGCAGCCAAGTCCGGGACTCAAGCACAGATACGCAGTATTTT. The chain has TRBV4-2 and TRBJ2-3; maybe TRBD2 (6 bases). This CDR3 has 16 residues. The germline V and J ends were trimmed by 1 base and 0 bases, with 11 bases remaining between them. Germline loops: CDR1 LGHNA, CDR2 YNFKEQ.

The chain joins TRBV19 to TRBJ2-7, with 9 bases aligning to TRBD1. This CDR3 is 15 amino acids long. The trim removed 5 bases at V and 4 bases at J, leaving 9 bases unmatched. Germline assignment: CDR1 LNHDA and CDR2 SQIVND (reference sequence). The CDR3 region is CASSSTGTGNYEQYF. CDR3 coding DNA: TGTGCCAGTAGTTCCACCGGGACAGGGAATTACGAGCAGTACTTC.

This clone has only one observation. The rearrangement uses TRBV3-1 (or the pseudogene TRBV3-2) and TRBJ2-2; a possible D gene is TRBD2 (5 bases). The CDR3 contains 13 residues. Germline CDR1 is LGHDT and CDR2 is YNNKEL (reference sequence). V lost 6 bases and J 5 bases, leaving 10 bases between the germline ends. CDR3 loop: CASRKLVTGELFF. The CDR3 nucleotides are TGTGCCAGCAGAAAACTAGTGACCGGGGAGCTGTTTTTT.

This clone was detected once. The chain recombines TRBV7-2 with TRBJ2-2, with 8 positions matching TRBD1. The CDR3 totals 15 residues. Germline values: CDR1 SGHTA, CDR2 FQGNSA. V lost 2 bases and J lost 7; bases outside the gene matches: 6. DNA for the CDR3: TGTGCCAGCAGCTTAAACCCAGGGGGCATCGGGGAGCTGTTTTTT. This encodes CASSLNPGGIGELFF.

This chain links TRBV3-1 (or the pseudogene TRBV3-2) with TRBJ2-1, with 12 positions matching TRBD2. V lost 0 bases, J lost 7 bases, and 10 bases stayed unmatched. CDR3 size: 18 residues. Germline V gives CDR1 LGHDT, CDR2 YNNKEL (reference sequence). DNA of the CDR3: TGTGCCAGCAGCCAAGATCCGCCTCGGACTAGCGGGGTAAATGAGCAGTTCTTC. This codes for CASSQDPPRTSGVNEQFF.

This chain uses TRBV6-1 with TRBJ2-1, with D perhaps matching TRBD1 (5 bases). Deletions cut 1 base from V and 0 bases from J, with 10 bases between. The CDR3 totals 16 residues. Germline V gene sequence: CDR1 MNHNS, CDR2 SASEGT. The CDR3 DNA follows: TGTGCCAGCAGTGAAGTAGGGGTCAGCTCCTACAATGAGCAGTTCTTC. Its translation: CASSEVGVSSYNEQFF.

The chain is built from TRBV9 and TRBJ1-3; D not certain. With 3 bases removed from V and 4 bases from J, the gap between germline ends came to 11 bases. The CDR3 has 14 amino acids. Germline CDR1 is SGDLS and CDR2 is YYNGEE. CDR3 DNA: TGTGCCAGCAGCGCCTCGGGAGCGGGAAACACCATATATTTT. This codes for CASSASGAGNTIYF.

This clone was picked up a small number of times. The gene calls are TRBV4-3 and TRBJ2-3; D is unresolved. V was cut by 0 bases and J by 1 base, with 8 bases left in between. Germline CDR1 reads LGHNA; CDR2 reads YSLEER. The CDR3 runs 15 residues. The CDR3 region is CASSQEGGRTDTQYF. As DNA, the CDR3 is TGCGCCAGCAGCCAAGAAGGTGGGCGCACAGATACGCAGTATTTT.

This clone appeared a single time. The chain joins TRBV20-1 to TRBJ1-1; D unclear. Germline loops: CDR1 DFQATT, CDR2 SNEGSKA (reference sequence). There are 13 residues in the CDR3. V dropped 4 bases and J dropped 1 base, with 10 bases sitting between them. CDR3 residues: CSAIEQTNTEAFF. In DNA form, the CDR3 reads TGCAGTGCTATTGAACAGACGAACACTGAAGCTTTCTTT.

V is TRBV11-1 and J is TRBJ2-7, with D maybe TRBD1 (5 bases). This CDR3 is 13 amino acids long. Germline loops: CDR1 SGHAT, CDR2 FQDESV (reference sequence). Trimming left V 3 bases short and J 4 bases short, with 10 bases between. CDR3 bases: TGTGCCAGCAGCTTGACAGAACGGTACGAGCAGTACTTC. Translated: CASSLTERYEQYF.

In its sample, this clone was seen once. This CDR3 reads CASSAGDEQPQHF. The CDR3, as DNA: TGTGCCAGCAGTGCAGGGGACGAGCAGCCCCAGCATTTT. This rearrangement joins TRBV2 to TRBJ1-5, with a possible D match to TRBD1 (6 bases). The germline V and J ends were trimmed by 4 bases and 7 bases, with 11 bases remaining between them. The germline gives CDR1 SNHLY, CDR2 FYNNEI. This CDR3 is 13 amino acids long.

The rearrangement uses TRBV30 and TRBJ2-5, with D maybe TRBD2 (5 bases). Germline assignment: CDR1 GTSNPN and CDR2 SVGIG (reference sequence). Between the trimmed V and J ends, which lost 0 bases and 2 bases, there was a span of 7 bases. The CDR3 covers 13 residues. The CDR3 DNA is TGTGCCTGGAGTGTGTGGGAGCAAGAGACCCAGTACTTC. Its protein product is CAWSVWEQETQYF.

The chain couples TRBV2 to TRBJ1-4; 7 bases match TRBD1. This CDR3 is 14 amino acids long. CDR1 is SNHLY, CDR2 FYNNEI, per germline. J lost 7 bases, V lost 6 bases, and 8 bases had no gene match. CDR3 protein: CASRGTVNGEKLFF. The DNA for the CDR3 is TGTGCCAGCAGGGGGACAGTCAACGGTGAAAAACTGTTTTTT. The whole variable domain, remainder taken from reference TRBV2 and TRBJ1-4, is EPEVTQTPSHQVTQMGQEVILRCVPISNHLYFYWYRQILGQKVEFLVSFYNNEISEKSEIFDDQFSVERPDGSNFTLKIRSTKLEDSAMYFCASRGTVNGEKLFFGSGTQLSVL.

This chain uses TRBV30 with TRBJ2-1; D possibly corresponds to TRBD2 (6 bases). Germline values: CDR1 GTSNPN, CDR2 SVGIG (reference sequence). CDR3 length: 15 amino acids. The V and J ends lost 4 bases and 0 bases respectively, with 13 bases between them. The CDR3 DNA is TGTGCCTGGATGAGGGCCGGGAGCTCCTACAATGAGCAGTTCTTC. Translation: CAWMRAGSSYNEQFF.

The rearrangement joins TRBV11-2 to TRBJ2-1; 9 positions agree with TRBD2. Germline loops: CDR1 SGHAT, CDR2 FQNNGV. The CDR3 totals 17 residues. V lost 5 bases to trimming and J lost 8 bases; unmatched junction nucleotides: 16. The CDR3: CASSPTLASGVGDEQFF. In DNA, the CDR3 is TGTGCCAGCAGCCCCACCCTGGCTAGCGGGGTGGGGGATGAGCAGTTCTTC.

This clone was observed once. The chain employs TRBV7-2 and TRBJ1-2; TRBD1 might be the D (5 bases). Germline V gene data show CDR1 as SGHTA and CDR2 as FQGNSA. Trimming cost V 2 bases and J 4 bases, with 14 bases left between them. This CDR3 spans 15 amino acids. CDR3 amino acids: CASSLPPRAGYGYTF. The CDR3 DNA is TGTGCCAGCAGCTTACCCCCCAGGGCAGGCTATGGCTACACCTTC. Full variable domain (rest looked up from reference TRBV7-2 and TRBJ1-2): GAGVSQSPSNKVTEKGKDVELRCDPISGHTALYWYRQSLGQGLEFLIYFQGNSAPDKSGLPSDRFSAERTGGSVSTLTIQRTQQEDSAVYLCASSLPPRAGYGYTFGSGTRLTVV.

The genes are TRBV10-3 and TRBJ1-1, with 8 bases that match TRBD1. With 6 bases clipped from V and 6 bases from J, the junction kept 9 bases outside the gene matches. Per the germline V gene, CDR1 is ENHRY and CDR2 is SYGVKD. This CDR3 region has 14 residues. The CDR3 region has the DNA TGTGCCATCAGAGAGACAGGGGCGCAAGCTGAAGCTTTCTTT. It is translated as CAIRETGAQAEAFF.

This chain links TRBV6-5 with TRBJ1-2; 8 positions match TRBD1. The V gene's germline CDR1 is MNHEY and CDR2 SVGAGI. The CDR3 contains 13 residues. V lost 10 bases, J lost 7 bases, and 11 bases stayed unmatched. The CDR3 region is CATTGQEIRGYTF. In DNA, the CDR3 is TGTGCCACCACGGGACAGGAAATCCGTGGCTACACCTTC.

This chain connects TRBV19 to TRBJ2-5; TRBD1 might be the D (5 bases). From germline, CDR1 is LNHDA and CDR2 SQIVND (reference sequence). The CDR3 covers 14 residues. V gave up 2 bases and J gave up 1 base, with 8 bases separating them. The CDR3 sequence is CASSITGRQETQYF. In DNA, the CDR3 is TGTGCCAGTAGTATAACAGGTCGCCAAGAGACCCAGTACTTC.

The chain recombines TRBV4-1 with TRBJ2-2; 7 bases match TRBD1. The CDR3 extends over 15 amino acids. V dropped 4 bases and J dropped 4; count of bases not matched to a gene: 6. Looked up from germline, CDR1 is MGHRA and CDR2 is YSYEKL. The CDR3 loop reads CASSPGTAFTGELFF. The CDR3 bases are TGCGCCAGCAGCCCCGGGACAGCCTTCACCGGGGAGCTGTTTTTT.

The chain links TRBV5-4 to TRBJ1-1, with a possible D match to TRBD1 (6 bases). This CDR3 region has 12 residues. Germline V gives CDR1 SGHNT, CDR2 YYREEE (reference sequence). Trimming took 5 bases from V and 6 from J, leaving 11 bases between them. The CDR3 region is CASSSDRPEAFF. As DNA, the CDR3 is TGTGCCAGCAGTTCTGACAGGCCTGAAGCTTTCTTT.

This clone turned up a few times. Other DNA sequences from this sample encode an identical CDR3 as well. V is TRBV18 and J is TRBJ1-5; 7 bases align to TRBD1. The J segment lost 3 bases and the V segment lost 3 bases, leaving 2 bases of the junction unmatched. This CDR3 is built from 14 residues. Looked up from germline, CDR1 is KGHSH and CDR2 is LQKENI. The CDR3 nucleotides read TGTGCCAGCTCACCCACAGGGGACAATCAGCCCCAGCATTTT. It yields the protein CASSPTGDNQPQHF.

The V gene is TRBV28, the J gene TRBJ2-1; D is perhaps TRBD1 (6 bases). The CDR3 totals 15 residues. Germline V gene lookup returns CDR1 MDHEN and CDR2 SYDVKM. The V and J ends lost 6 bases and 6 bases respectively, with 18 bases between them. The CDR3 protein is CASSYIIEGVNEQFF. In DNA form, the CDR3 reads TGTGCCAGCAGCTATATTATTGAGGGGGTCAATGAGCAGTTCTTC.